The 18 T cell receptor beta chains presented below share a single source sample, sequenced in a study of T cells in localized non-small cell lung cancer. Clones were read by immunoSEQ multiplex PCR, and TCRdb kept only the in-frame ones, dropping some. The table shows approximately 29,000 clones, with approximately 78% occurring only once. The sample was peripheral blood, taken before any cancer treatment. The receptor set was obtained from a male donor older than 55 with stage II squamous cell lung carcinoma.

This clone was seen more than once but under ten times. The V call is TRBV10-1, the J call TRBJ1-5; D is ambiguous. The V gene's germline CDR1 is WNHNN and CDR2 SYGVQD (reference sequence). Trimming left V 2 bases short and J 9 bases short, with 11 bases between. CDR3 size: 13 residues. The chain's CDR3 is CASSEAGARPQHF. For the CDR3, the DNA is TGCGCCAGCAGTGAGGCGGGTGCTCGGCCCCAGCATTTT.

Only one count was recorded for this clone. The chain has TRBV13 and TRBJ1-1; D gene uncertain. CDR3 length: 13 residues. The V and J ends lost 4 bases and 6 bases respectively, with 12 bases between them. Germline V gene sequence: CDR1 PRHDT, CDR2 FYEKMQ (reference sequence). The DNA for the CDR3 is TGTGCCAGCAGCTCATTATTCGGGGCTGAAGCTTTCTTT. Amino acids: CASSSLFGAEAFF.

This clone showed up just a few times. This rearrangement joins TRBV11-2 to TRBJ1-5; D ambiguous. The CDR3 is 14 residues long. V was clipped by 0 bases and J by 5 bases, with 8 bases between them. Germline lookup yields CDR1 SGHAT and CDR2 FQNNGV. The CDR3 loop is CASSLDGGDQPQHF. CDR3 coding DNA: TGTGCCAGCAGCTTAGACGGAGGAGATCAGCCCCAGCATTTT.

In its sample, this clone was seen a few times. This sequence joins TRBV18 and TRBJ1-2; 8 bases match TRBD1. The CDR3 has 13 residues. V was clipped by 10 bases and J by 4 bases; unmatched bases: 8. The V gene's germline CDR1 is KGHSH and CDR2 LQKENI. The CDR3: CATPGTGSYGYTF. CDR3 nucleotides: TGTGCCACCCCGGGGACAGGCTCCTATGGCTACACCTTC.

The chain is built from TRBV5-4 and TRBJ1-2; D possibly corresponds to TRBD1 (6 bases). CDR3 length: 15 amino acids. V was cut by 4 bases and J by 2 bases, with 15 bases left in between. CDR1 is SGHNT and CDR2 is YYREEE in the germline V gene (reference sequence). The CDR3 coding sequence is TGTGCCAGCAGCCTGGAAATGGGGGGCAACTATGGCTACACCTTC. It translates to CASSLEMGGNYGYTF.

Comment on this clone: Possible read error: a much larger clone is one base away. The chain couples TRBV30 to TRBJ1-3; D may be TRBD1 (5 bases). CDR1 is GTSNPN, CDR2 SVGIG, per germline (reference sequence). This CDR3 has 15 residues. This chain's CDR3 is CAWSRDSGSGSTIYF. CDR3 bases: TGTGCCTGGAGTCGGGACTCGGGCTCTGGAAGCACCATATATTTT.

The chain joins TRBV19 to TRBJ1-5; D unresolved. Trimming took 3 bases from V and 0 from J, leaving 15 bases between them. CDR1 is LNHDA and CDR2 is SQIVND in the germline V gene (reference sequence). This CDR3 is built from 17 residues. DNA for the CDR3: TGTGCCAGTAGTATTACCCCTTGGATATATAGCAATCAGCCCCAGCATTTT. Its translation: CASSITPWIYSNQPQHF.

V is TRBV5-1 and J is TRBJ1-4; D is unclear. In germline, CDR1 is SGHRS, CDR2 YFSETQ. Trimming pared 2 bases from V and 7 bases from J, leaving 12 bases between. The CDR3 extends over 14 amino acids. CDR3 bases: TGCGCCAGCAGCTTCGGAGCAGCACGTGAAAAACTGTTTTTT. This sequence encodes CASSFGAAREKLFF. The complete variable domain, with remaining parts taken from reference TRBV5-1 and TRBJ1-4, reads KAGVTQTPRYLIKTRGQQVTLSCSPISGHRSVSWYQQTPGQGLQFLFEYFSETQRNKGNFPGRFSGRQFSNSRSEMNVSTLELGDSALYLCASSFGAAREKLFFGSGTQLSVL.

The rearrangement joins TRBV7-8 to TRBJ2-7; a possible D gene is TRBD2 (5 bases). The CDR3 has 16 amino acids. Per the germline V gene, CDR1 is SGHVS and CDR2 is FQNEAQ. The V gene lost 0 bases and the J gene lost 0 bases, with 12 bases spanning the gap. CDR3 amino acids: CASSLAEVTLSYEQYF. The CDR3 DNA reads as TGTGCCAGCAGCTTAGCGGAGGTGACCCTCTCCTACGAGCAGTACTTC.

This chain connects TRBV5-4 to TRBJ2-5, with D possibly matching TRBD2 (6 bases). CDR3 length: 15 residues. Deletions cut 5 bases from V and 4 bases from J, with 18 bases between. Germline assignment: CDR1 SGHNT and CDR2 YYREEE (reference sequence). The CDR3 is CASSRASGVAETQYF. DNA of the CDR3: TGTGCCAGCAGTAGGGCTTCGGGGGTCGCAGAGACCCAGTACTTC.

The CDR3 sequence is CASSPVSDEQYF. The CDR3 bases are TGTGCCAGCAGCCCCGTAAGCGACGAGCAGTACTTC. The chain employs TRBV28 and TRBJ2-7, with D uncertain. The CDR3 has 12 residues. The V and J ends lost 6 bases and 5 bases respectively, with 11 bases between them. CDR1 is MDHEN and CDR2 is SYDVKM in the germline V gene.

The chain uses TRBV10-2 and TRBJ2-1; D remains ambiguous. Germline lookup yields CDR1 WSHSY and CDR2 SAAADI. The CDR3 is made up of 14 amino acids. Trimming shortened V by 6 bases and J by 6 bases, and 15 bases separated the two germline ends. The CDR3 DNA reads TGCGCCAGCAGCCCCTCAGCCGGCCGCAATGAGCAGTTCTTC. Amino acid sequence: CASSPSAGRNEQFF.

The V and J genes are TRBV21-1 and TRBJ2-1; whether TRBD2, the table's D call, matches the DNA was not checked. TRBV21-1 represents a pseudogene. The CDR3 length is 18 residues. The CDR3 here is CASSKEDSGSVSYNEQFF. The CDR3 DNA follows: TGTGCCAGCAGCAAAGAGGATAGCGGGAGTGTCTCCTACAATGAGCAGTTCTTC.

The chain combines TRBV5-1 with TRBJ2-7; the match to TRBD2 covers 9 bases. CDR1 SGHRS and CDR2 YFSETQ come from the germline V gene. The CDR3 sequence is 15 residues long. Trimming cost V 2 bases and J 3 bases; bases outside gene matches: 6. The chain's CDR3 is CASSLGGGVVYEQYF. CDR3 in DNA: TGCGCCAGCAGCTTAGGCGGGGGGGTCGTCTACGAGCAGTACTTC.

The V call is TRBV5-6, the J call TRBJ2-7; no definite D call. The germline CDR1 and CDR2 sequences are SGHDT and YYEEEE. The CDR3 runs to 13 residues. Trimming took off 0 bases at V and 2 bases at J, with 6 bases between the two ends. The CDR3 nucleotides read TGTGCCAGCAGCTTGGAACGGGCCTACGAGCAGTACTTC. It encodes CASSLERAYEQYF. Complete variable domain (other parts from reference TRBV5-6 and TRBJ2-7): DAGVTQSPTHLIKTRGQQVTLRCSPKSGHDTVSWYQQALGQGPQFIFQYYEEEERQRGNFPDRFSGHQFPNYSSELNVNALLLGDSALYLCASSLERAYEQYFGPGTRLTVT.

The chain links TRBV4-2 to TRBJ2-2, with TRBD2 identical over 10 bases. The CDR3 consists of 17 residues. Germline trimming cut 0 bases from V and 5 bases from J; bases unmatched to any gene: 6. Germline V gene lookup returns CDR1 LGHNA and CDR2 YNFKEQ. CDR3 DNA: TGTGCCAGCAGCCAAGACCCTAGCGGGAGTCTAACCGGGGAGCTGTTTTTT. It is translated as CASSQDPSGSLTGELFF.

J is TRBJ2-7 and V is TRBV7-9, with 7 bases matching TRBD2. Germline values: CDR1 SEHNR, CDR2 FQNEAQ (reference sequence). V lost 0 bases and J lost 4; bases outside the gene matches: 0. The CDR3 is 13 amino acids. In DNA form, the CDR3 reads TGTGCCAGCAGCTTAGCGGGGGGGTACGAGCAGTACTTC. Encoded protein: CASSLAGGYEQYF.

The chain recombines TRBV2 with TRBJ2-1; 13 nucleotides agree with TRBD2. The CDR3 totals 14 residues. The germline V gene encodes CDR1 SNHLY and CDR2 FYNNEI. V trimming: 9 bases; J trimming: 6 bases; junction bases outside the gene matches: 5. CDR3 bases: TGTGCCAGATTAAGACTAGCGGGAGGCAATGAGCAGTTCTTC. This translates into CARLRLAGGNEQFF.